The 19 T cell receptor beta chains below were found in one sample sequenced in a study of CD8+ T cells in alopecia areata. A sort of pooled cutaneous lymph node cells used CD4, CD8alpha, NKG2D, NKG2ACE and other stains. Following RNA extraction, reverse transcription yielded cDNA that acted as the sequencing template. Sequenced by immunoSEQ multiplex PCR; TCRdb stores in-frame clones only, minus some. The sample yields under 350,000 clones, without any singletons. Sequencing was carried out using CD4+ T cells sorted from a lymph node. These TCRs come from a C3H/HeJ mouse with alopecia areata. This mouse strain has H2-k as its MHC haplotype.

Concerning this clone: Genes and germline come from the mouse. The read ends 4 residues before the CDR3 terminus; that terminus is restored from the germline J gene. This sequence joins TRBV5 and TRBJ2-2; 7 bases agree with TRBD1. The CDR3 runs to 14 residues. The V gene's germline CDR1 is LGHNA and CDR2 YNLKQL (reference sequence). With V trimmed by 4 bases and J by 3 bases, 2 bases remained unmatched. CDR3 DNA, as far as it was read: TGTGCCAGCAGCCTCGACAGGGACACCGGG. Its protein product is CASSLDRDTG. In full, the CDR3 is CASSLDRDTGQLYF.

The sample holds many counts of this clone. Here the gene names and germline are mouse. Read data end 4 residues before the CDR3 end; the end is taken from the germline J gene. The sample holds other DNA sequences that translate to the same CDR3. V is TRBV5 and J is TRBJ2-3; possible D gene TRBD2, 6 bases. V lost 1 base to trimming and J lost 1 base, with 9 bases between them. The CDR3 is made up of 15 amino acids. Germline values: CDR1 LGHNA, CDR2 YNLKQL (reference sequence). CDR3 sequence: CASSQVRGGAETLYF. Incomplete CDR3 DNA: TGTGCCAGCAGCCAAGTCCGGGGGGGTGCAGAA.

In regard to this clone: Germline and genes here are mouse. The CDR3 end falls 4 residues outside the read, so it is completed with the germline J gene. The chain recombines TRBV13-2 with TRBJ2-4, with 10 bases that match TRBD2. CDR1 is NNHNN, CDR2 SYGAGS, per germline (reference sequence). The CDR3 length is 14 residues. This CDR3 is CASGSDWGENTLYF. Partial CDR3 DNA: TGTGCCAGCGGTTCCGACTGGGGGGAAAAC.

With regard to this clone: The germline and genes are mouse ones. The read ends 4 residues before the CDR3 terminus; that terminus is restored from the germline J gene. This chain links TRBV1 with TRBJ2-5, with D tentatively TRBD2 (6 bases). The germline gives CDR1 NSQYPW, CDR2 LRSPGD (reference sequence). The CDR3 totals 16 residues. The sequenced CDR3 bases are TGCACCTGCAGTGCAGATGGTCGCGCTGGGGAGGAC. This codes for CTCSADGRAGED. The CDR3, in full, reads CTCSADGRAGEDTQYF.

As for this clone: Genes and germline come from the mouse. The CDR3 end is not reached by the read, which stops 4 residues before it; the germline J gene fills it in. This rearrangement joins TRBV19 to TRBJ2-4; maybe TRBD1 (6 bases). Trimming pared 4 bases from V and 0 bases from J, leaving 12 bases between. The CDR3 length is 15 residues. Germline assignment: CDR1 FNHDT and CDR2 SITEND (reference sequence). This chain's CDR3 is CASSHAGDSQNTLYF. The CDR3 DNA, read in part, is TGTGCCAGCAGTCACGCAGGGGACAGTCAAAAC.

This clone was observed a few times. Gene names are the mouse ones. CDR3 amino acids: CASSDRGLSYEQYF. CDR3 DNA, as far as it was read: TGTGCCAGCAGTGACAGGGGCCTCTCCTAT. The V and J genes are TRBV13-1 and TRBJ2-7; maybe TRBD1 (6 bases). The CDR3 end lies 4 residues beyond the end of the read and is filled in from the germline J gene. V was trimmed by 2 bases and J by 0 bases, leaving 9 bases between them. There are 14 residues in the CDR3. CDR1 NSHNY and CDR2 SYGAGN come from the germline V gene.

With respect to this clone: These gene names are mouse names. The read finishes 4 residues shy of the CDR3 end, and the germline J gene is used to complete it. V usage is TRBV19 and J usage is TRBJ2-2, with 9 positions matching TRBD1. Germline V gene lookup returns CDR1 FNHDT and CDR2 SITEND (reference sequence). The trim removed 4 bases at V and 5 bases at J, leaving 6 bases unmatched. The length of the CDR3 is 15 residues. The covered CDR3 bases are TGTGCCAGCAGTCCCCCGGGACAGGGAACCGGG. This encodes CASSPPGQGTG. The complete CDR3 reads CASSPPGQGTGQLYF. The variable domain in full, with the rest retrieved from reference TRBV19 and TRBJ2-2, is GGIITQTPKFLIGQEGQKLTLKCQQNFNHDTMYWYRQDSGKGLRLIYYSITENDLQKGDLSEGYDASREKKSSFSLTVTSAQKNEMAVFLCASSPPGQGTGQLYFGEGSKLTVL.

On this clone itself: Genes and germline are mouse. The CDR3 end is not reached by the read, which stops 3 residues before it; the germline J gene fills it in. The rearrangement joins TRBV1 to TRBJ1-6, with D hard to call. TRBJ1-6 is identified as an open reading frame with a role that is uncertain. Germline V gene lookup returns CDR1 NSQYPW and CDR2 LRSPGD (reference sequence). Trimming removed 4 bases from V and 3 bases from J, with 7 bases in between. This CDR3 has 14 amino acids. The chain's CDR3 is CTCSGQNYNSPLYF. CDR3 DNA, as far as it was read: TGCACCTGCAGTGGTCAGAACTATAATTCGCCC.

As concerns this clone: Each gene name is a mouse one. The read ends 4 residues shy of where the CDR3 ends; the end is completed using the germline J gene. This sequence joins TRBV13-3 and TRBJ2-1, with 10 positions matching TRBD2. Unmatched junction bases numbered 4, after V lost 0 bases and J lost 4 bases. This CDR3 is 16 amino acids long. Per the germline V gene, CDR1 is NNHDY and CDR2 is SYVADS. Partial CDR3 DNA: TGTGCCAGCAGTGATGTCACTGGGGGGGGGTATGCT. This gives the protein CASSDVTGGGYA. The full CDR3 reads CASSDVTGGGYAEQFF.

A word on this clone: The genes and germline here are from mouse. The sequenced fragment ends 4 residues before the CDR3 boundary, so the rest is inferred from the germline J gene. The chain uses TRBV17 and TRBJ2-5; 8 bases fit TRBD2. V trimming: 7 bases; J trimming: 3 bases; junction bases outside the gene matches: 6. The CDR3 extends over 14 amino acids. Germline V lookup: CDR1 MNHDT, CDR2 YYDKIL. CDR3 DNA (partial): TGTGCTAGCACCTCCAACTGGGGGCAAGAC. Amino acid sequence: CASTSNWGQD. In full, the CDR3 reads CASTSNWGQDTQYF.

This clone was picked up a small number of times. Gene labels here are mouse ones. The read stops 4 residues short of the end of the CDR3; the missing end is completed from the germline J gene. This sequence joins TRBV13-1 and TRBJ2-3; tentatively, D is TRBD2 (5 bases). There are 13 residues in the CDR3. CDR1 NSHNY and CDR2 SYGAGN come from the germline V gene. The ends were cut back, 2 bases at V and 3 bases at J, with 7 bases in the middle. CDR3 bases read: TGTGCCAGCAGTGAACCTGGGGCAGAA. Translated, it gives CASSEPGAE. The full CDR3 protein reads CASSEPGAETLYF.

About this clone itself: The gene names here belong to mouse. The part of the CDR3 DNA that was read is TGCACCTGCAGTGCAGGGGTGGTTGCT. Protein product: CTCSAGVVA. The complete CDR3 reads CTCSAGVVAEQFF. This chain links TRBV1 with TRBJ2-1, with D hard to call. With the read ending 4 residues before the CDR3 end, the germline J gene is used to fill in that end. This CDR3 is 13 amino acids long. V lost 1 base and J lost 6, with 7 bases in between. CDR1 NSQYPW and CDR2 LRSPGD come from the germline V gene (reference sequence).

This clone was picked up a small number of times. Gene names refer to mouse genes. Coverage ceases 4 residues before the CDR3 finishes, and the germline J gene fills in the end. The V and J genes are TRBV13-3 and TRBJ2-2, with a possible D match to TRBD1 (6 bases). Trimming left V 4 bases short and J 0 bases short, with 10 bases between. CDR1 NNHDY and CDR2 SYVADS come from the germline V gene. This CDR3 region has 15 residues. CDR3 sequence reads: CASSKTGANTGQLYF. The DNA read from the CDR3 is TGTGCCAGCAGTAAGACAGGAGCAAACACCGGG.

Remarks on this clone: These gene names are mouse names. Read data end 4 residues before the CDR3 end; the end is taken from the germline J gene. The chain carries TRBV5 and TRBJ2-2; possible D gene TRBD1, 6 bases. Germline V gives CDR1 LGHNA, CDR2 YNLKQL (reference sequence). The V end was cut by 4 bases, the J end by 5 bases, with 11 bases between. CDR3 size: 14 residues. The covered CDR3 bases are TGTGCCAGCAGCCCCCTCGACAGGACCGGG. Translation: CASSPLDRTG. In full, the CDR3 is CASSPLDRTGQLYF.

This clone was seen repeatedly, ten times or more. Gene and germline names: mouse. The read ends 4 residues early relative to the CDR3; the germline J gene fills the gap. The chain combines TRBV17 with TRBJ2-1; 7 positions agree with TRBD2. Trimming removed 5 bases from V and 1 base from J; junction bases left unmatched: 2. CDR1 and CDR2 from the germline V gene are MNHDT and YYDKIL. The length of the CDR3 is 14 residues. The CDR3 DNA, read in part, is TGTGCTAGCAGTGCGACTGGGAACTATGCT. Its protein is CASSATGNYA. The full CDR3 protein is CASSATGNYAEQFF.

As to this clone: All gene names here are mouse names. With the read ending 4 residues before the CDR3 end, the germline J gene is used to fill in that end. This chain uses TRBV31 with TRBJ2-3; D gene uncertain. The CDR3 loop spans 12 amino acids. Germline CDR1 is GKSSPN and CDR2 is SITVG. The CDR3 sequence: CAWSPSVETLYF. The sequenced CDR3 bases are TGTGCCTGGAGTCCCTCTGTAGAA.

Only a few counts were recorded for this clone. The listed genes are named as in mouse. The CDR3 end falls 4 residues outside the read, so it is completed with the germline J gene. This chain uses TRBV13-3 with TRBJ2-7; TRBD1 aligns across 9 bases. The germline CDR1 and CDR2 sequences are NNHDY and SYVADS. This CDR3 comprises 13 residues. This CDR3 reads CASSGDRVYEQYF. The sequenced part of the CDR3 DNA is TGTGCCAGCAGTGGGGACAGGGTGTAT.

A note on this clone: Gene names are the mouse ones. The CDR3 goes on 4 residues after the read ends, and that part is filled in from the germline J gene. At the DNA level, this CDR3 is encoded by other sequences in the same sample as well. The V gene is TRBV31, the J gene TRBJ1-2; D is unclear. Germline V gives CDR1 GKSSPN, CDR2 SITVG. This CDR3 contains 13 residues. Trimming shortened V by 1 base and J by 0 bases, and 6 bases separated the two germline ends. CDR3 protein: CAWSPTTNSDYTF. The sequenced CDR3 bases are TGTGCCTGGAGTCCCACAACAAACTCC.

Remarks on this clone: Gene names are mouse gene names. With the read ending 4 residues before the CDR3 end, the germline J gene is used to fill in that end. The chain is built from TRBV5 and TRBJ2-4; a weak D match, TRBD1 (5 bases). CDR3 size: 14 residues. Germline V gives CDR1 LGHNA, CDR2 YNLKQL (reference sequence). CDR3 residues: CASSQDEGRNTLYF. CDR3 DNA, as far as it was read: TGTGCCAGCAGCCAAGATGAGGGGAGAAAC.